These 10 T cell receptor beta chains were all obtained from the same sample, sequenced in a study. Sequencing used immunoSEQ multiplex PCR; TCRdb keeps in-frame clones, though not all of them. The sample consists of 60,000 to 75,000 clones, just under 95% of them appearing once. The sequencing sample was made of PBMCs. The receptors were gathered from a man in his forties or fifties with rheumatoid arthritis.

The V and J genes are TRBV7-3 and TRBJ1-5; D possibly corresponds to TRBD1 (5 bases). The CDR3 sequence is 14 residues long. Trimming stripped 5 bases from V and 2 bases from J, with 10 bases between. Germline values: CDR1 SGHTA, CDR2 FQGTGA. CDR3 residues: CASSQGLGNQPQHF. CDR3 coding DNA: TGTGCCAGCAGCCAGGGATTGGGCAATCAGCCCCAGCATTTT.

This sequence joins TRBV15 and TRBJ2-1; no definite D call. This CDR3 has 10 amino acids. Trimming took 7 bases from V and 9 from J, leaving 7 bases between them. Looked up from germline, CDR1 is LNHNV and CDR2 is YYDKDF (reference sequence). CDR3 sequence (DNA): TGTGCCACCAATGGTTGTGAGCAGTTCTTC. Translation: CATNGCEQFF.

Only one count was recorded for this clone. The gene calls are TRBV7-3 and TRBJ1-6; D is unclear. Germline CDR1 reads SGHTA; CDR2 reads FQGTGA. V lost 4 bases to trimming and J lost 6 bases, with 7 bases between them. This CDR3 region has 13 residues. CDR3 DNA sequence: TGTGCCAGCAGCTATTCCCCTAATTCACCCCTCCACTTT. The encoded protein is CASSYSPNSPLHF.

The genes are TRBV11-1 and TRBJ2-1, with 9 bases matching TRBD2. V shed 0 bases and J 8 bases; nucleotides not matched to a gene: 11. The CDR3 is 17 amino acids. In germline, CDR1 is SGHAT, CDR2 FQDESV (reference sequence). CDR3 protein: CASSLARLAEGGDEQFF. The CDR3 DNA reads as TGTGCCAGCAGCTTAGCGAGACTAGCGGAGGGGGGCGATGAGCAGTTCTTC.

The rearrangement links TRBV19 to TRBJ2-2, with D possibly being TRBD2 (5 bases). CDR1 LNHDA and CDR2 SQIVND come from the germline V gene (reference sequence). V was trimmed by 8 bases and J by 7 bases, leaving 11 bases between them. The CDR3 is made up of 12 amino acids. The CDR3 bases are TGTGCCAGTTGGGAGAAGAACGGGGAGCTGTTTTTT. Translating gives CASWEKNGELFF.

J is TRBJ2-1 and V is TRBV4-1; 10 bases map to TRBD2. The CDR3 consists of 16 residues. Germline V lookup: CDR1 MGHRA, CDR2 YSYEKL. Unmatched junction bases numbered 6, after V lost 3 bases and J lost 4 bases. Here the CDR3 DNA reads TGCGCCAGCAGCCAGCGGACTAGCGGACGTTACAATGAGCAGTTCTTC. Its protein product is CASSQRTSGRYNEQFF.

This rearrangement joins TRBV28 to TRBJ2-4; a weak D match, TRBD2 (6 bases). The CDR3 covers 15 residues. V was pared by 1 base and J by 2 bases, with 9 bases between. The germline V gene has CDR1 MDHEN and CDR2 SYDVKM. The CDR3 DNA follows: TGTGCCAGCAGTTTATCTAGCGTGCCCAAAAACATTCAGTACTTC. Translating it yields CASSLSSVPKNIQYF.

The CDR3 loop is CASTPSGVHNEQFF. As DNA, the CDR3 is TGTGCCAGCACTCCATCTGGGGTCCACAATGAGCAGTTCTTC. The rearrangement links TRBV28 to TRBJ2-1; no clear D gene. Trimming stripped 7 bases from V and 5 bases from J, with 15 bases between. CDR1 and CDR2 from the germline V gene are MDHEN and SYDVKM. The CDR3 is made up of 14 amino acids.

The chain couples TRBV15 to TRBJ1-3; unclear D gene. CDR3 size: 17 residues. The V end was cut by 1 base, the J end by 3 bases, with 16 bases between. CDR1 and CDR2 (germline): LNHNV, YYDKDF (reference sequence). The CDR3 nucleotides are TGTGCCACCAGCAGAGGGGCAGCGAGGTCTGGTGGAAACACCATATATTTT. Its translation is CATSRGAARSGGNTIYF. The full variable domain, completed using reference TRBV15 and TRBJ1-3, is DAMVIQNPRYQVTQFGKPVTLSCSQTLNHNVMYWYQQKSSQAPKLLFHYYDKDFNNEADTPDNFQSRRPNTSFCFLDIRSPGLGDTAMYLCATSRGAARSGGNTIYFGEGSWLTVV.

CDR3 loop: CASSSQTGNHEKLFF. In nucleotides, the CDR3 is TGTGCCAGTAGTTCCCAGACAGGGAACCATGAAAAACTGTTTTTT. The chain links TRBV19 to TRBJ1-4; TRBD1 matches at 7 bases. The V and J ends lost 5 bases and 6 bases, in that order; junction bases with no gene match: 9. The germline V gene encodes CDR1 LNHDA and CDR2 SQIVND (reference sequence). CDR3 length equals 15 residues.